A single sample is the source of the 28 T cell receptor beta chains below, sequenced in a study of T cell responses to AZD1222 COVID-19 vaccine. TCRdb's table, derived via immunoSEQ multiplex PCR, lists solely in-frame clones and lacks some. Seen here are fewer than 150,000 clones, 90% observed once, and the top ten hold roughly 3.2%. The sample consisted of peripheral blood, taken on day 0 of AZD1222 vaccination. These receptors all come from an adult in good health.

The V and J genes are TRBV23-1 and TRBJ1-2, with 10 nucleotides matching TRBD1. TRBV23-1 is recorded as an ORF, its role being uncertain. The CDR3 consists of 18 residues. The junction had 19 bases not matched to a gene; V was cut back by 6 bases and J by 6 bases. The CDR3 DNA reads TGCGCCAGCAGCCTAACCACTCAGACAGGGGGCGTCCCTGATGGCTACACCTTC. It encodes CASSLTTQTGGVPDGYTF.

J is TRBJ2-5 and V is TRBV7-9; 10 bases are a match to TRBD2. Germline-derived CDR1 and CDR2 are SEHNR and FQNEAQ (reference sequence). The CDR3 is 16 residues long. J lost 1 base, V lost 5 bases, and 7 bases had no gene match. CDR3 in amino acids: CASSPRTSGVQETQYF. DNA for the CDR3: TGTGCCAGCAGCCCCCGGACTAGCGGAGTCCAAGAGACCCAGTACTTC.

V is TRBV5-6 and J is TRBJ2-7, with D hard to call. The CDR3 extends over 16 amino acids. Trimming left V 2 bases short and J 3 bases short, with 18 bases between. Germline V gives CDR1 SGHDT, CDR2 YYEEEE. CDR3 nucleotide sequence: TGTGCCAGCAGCTTTCGGCCCTACACGAACCGCTACGAGCAGTACTTC. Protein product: CASSFRPYTNRYEQYF.

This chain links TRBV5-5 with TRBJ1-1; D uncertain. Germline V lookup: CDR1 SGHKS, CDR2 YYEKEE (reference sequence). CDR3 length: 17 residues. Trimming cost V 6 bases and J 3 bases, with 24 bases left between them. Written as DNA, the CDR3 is TGTGCCAGCACCTCCGGCTTGGGGTGGCTAGCGTACACTGAAGCTTTCTTT. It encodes CASTSGLGWLAYTEAFF.

CDR3 sequence reads: CAIRERLDSNTGELFF. CDR3 nucleotides: TGTGCCATCAGAGAGAGACTAGACTCGAACACCGGGGAGCTGTTTTTT. The chain recombines TRBV10-3 with TRBJ2-2; weak D call: TRBD2 (6 bases). The CDR3 consists of 16 residues. Germline V gives CDR1 ENHRY, CDR2 SYGVKD. The V gene lost 6 bases and the J gene lost 0 bases, with 14 bases spanning the gap.

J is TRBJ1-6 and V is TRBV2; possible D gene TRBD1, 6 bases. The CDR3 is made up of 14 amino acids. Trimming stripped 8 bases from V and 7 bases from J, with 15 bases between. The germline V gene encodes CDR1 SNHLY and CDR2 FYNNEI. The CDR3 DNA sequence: TGTGCCAGCCAGCAGGGGTGGACGAATTCACCCCTCCACTTT. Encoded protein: CASQQGWTNSPLHF.

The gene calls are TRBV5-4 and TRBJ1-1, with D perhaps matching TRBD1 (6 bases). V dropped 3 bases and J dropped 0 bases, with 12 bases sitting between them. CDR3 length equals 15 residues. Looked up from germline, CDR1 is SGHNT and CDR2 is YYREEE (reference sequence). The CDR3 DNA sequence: TGTGCCAGCAGCTCTAAAGGACAGCTGAACACTGAAGCTTTCTTT. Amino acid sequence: CASSSKGQLNTEAFF.

This chain's CDR3 is CASSPPHQGGEKLFF. As DNA, the CDR3 is TGTGCCAGTAGTCCGCCACACCAGGGAGGGGAAAAACTGTTTTTT. The chain carries TRBV19 and TRBJ1-4, with D possibly TRBD1 on 5 matching bases. The CDR3 loop spans 15 amino acids. Germline V gene data show CDR1 as LNHDA and CDR2 as SQIVND (reference sequence). The ends were cut back, 5 bases at V and 8 bases at J, with 18 bases in the middle. Looking up the rest from reference TRBV19 and TRBJ1-4 gives the full variable domain: DGGITQSPKYLFRKEGQNVTLSCEQNLNHDAMYWYRQDPGQGLRLIYYSQIVNDFQKGDIAEGYSVSREKKESFPLTVTSAQKNPTAFYLCASSPPHQGGEKLFFGSGTQLSVL.

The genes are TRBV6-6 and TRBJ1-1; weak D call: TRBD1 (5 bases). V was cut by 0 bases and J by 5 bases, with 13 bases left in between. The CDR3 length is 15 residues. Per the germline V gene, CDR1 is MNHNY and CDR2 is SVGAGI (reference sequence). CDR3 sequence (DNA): TGTGCCAGCAGTTACTCGGGGGACTTTAGGACTGAAGCTTTCTTT. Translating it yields CASSYSGDFRTEAFF.

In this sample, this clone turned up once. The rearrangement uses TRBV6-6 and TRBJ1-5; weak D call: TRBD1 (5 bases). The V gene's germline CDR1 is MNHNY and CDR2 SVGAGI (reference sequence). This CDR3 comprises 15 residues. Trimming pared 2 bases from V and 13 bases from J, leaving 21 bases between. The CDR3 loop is CASSYDSWGRPTQHF. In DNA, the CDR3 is TGTGCCAGCAGTTACGACTCGTGGGGGAGGCCAACGCAGCATTTT.

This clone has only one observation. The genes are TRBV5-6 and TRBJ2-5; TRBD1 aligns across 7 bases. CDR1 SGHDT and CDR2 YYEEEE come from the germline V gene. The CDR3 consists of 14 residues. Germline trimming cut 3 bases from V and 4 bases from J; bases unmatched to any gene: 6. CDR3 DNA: TGTGCCAGCAGCTCAAGGACAGGAAGAGAGACCCAGTACTTC. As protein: CASSSRTGRETQYF.

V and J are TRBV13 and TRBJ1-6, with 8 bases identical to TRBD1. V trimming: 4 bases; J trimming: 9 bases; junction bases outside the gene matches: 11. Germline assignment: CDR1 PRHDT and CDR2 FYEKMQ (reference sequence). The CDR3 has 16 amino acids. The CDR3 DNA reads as TGTGCCAGCAGCTACAGGACAGGGAGGGTAGTTTCACCCCTCCACTTT. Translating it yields CASSYRTGRVVSPLHF.

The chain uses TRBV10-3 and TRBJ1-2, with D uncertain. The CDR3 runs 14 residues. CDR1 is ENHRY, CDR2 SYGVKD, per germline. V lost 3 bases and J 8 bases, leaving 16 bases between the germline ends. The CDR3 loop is CAISDQEPGRGYTF. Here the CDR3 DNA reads TGTGCCATCAGTGACCAAGAGCCCGGGAGAGGCTACACCTTC.

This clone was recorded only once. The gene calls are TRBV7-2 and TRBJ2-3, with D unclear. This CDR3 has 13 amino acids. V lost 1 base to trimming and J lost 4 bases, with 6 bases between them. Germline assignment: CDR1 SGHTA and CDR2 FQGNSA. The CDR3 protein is CASSLVTPDTQYF. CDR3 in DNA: TGTGCCAGCAGCTTAGTCACTCCAGATACGCAGTATTTT.

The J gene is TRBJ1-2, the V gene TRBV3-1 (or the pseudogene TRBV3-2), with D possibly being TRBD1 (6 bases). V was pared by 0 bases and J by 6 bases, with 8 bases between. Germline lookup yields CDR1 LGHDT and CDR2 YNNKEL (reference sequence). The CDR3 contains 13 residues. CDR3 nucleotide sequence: TGTGCCAGCAGCCAAGATACAGGGCATGGCTACACCTTC. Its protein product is CASSQDTGHGYTF.

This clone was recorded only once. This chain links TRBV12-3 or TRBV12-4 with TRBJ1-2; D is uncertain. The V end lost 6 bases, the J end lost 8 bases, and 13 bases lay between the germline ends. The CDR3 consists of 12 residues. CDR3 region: CASSVGSGGYTF. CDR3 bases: TGTGCCAGCAGCGTCGGGAGCGGCGGCTACACCTTC.

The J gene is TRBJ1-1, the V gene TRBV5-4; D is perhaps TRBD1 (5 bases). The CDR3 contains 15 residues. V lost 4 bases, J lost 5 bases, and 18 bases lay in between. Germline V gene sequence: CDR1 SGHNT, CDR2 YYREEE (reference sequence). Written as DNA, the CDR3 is TGTGCCAGCAGCAAGGAGGGGCAACGTATGACTGAAGCTTTCTTT. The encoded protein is CASSKEGQRMTEAFF. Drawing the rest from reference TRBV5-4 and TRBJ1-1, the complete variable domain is ETGVTQSPTHLIKTRGQQVTLRCSSQSGHNTVSWYQQALGQGPQFIFQYYREEENGRGNFPPRFSGLQFPNYSSELNVNALELDDSALYLCASSKEGQRMTEAFFGQGTRLTVV.

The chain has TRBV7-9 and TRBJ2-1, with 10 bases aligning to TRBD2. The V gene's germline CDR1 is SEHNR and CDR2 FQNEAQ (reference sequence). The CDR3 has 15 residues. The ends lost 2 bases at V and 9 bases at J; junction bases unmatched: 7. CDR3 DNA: TGTGCCAGCAGCTTACTCCAGCGGGAGGGCGGTGAGCAGTTCTTC. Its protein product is CASSLLQREGGEQFF.

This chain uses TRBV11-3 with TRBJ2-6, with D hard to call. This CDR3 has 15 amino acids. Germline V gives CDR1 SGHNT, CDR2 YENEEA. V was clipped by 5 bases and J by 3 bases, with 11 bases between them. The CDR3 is CASSPQNIGANVLTF. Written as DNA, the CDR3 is TGTGCCAGCAGCCCGCAGAACATTGGGGCCAACGTCCTGACTTTC.

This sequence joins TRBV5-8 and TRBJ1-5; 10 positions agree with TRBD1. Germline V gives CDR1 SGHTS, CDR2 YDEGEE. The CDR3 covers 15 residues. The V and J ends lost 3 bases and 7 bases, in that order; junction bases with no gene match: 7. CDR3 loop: CASSYVRDRGQPQHF. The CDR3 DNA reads TGTGCCAGCAGCTACGTCCGGGACAGGGGACAGCCCCAGCATTTT.

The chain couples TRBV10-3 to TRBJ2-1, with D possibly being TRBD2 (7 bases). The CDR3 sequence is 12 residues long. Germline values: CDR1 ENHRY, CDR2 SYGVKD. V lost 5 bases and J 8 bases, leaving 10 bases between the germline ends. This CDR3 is CAISRGADEQFF. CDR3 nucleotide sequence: TGTGCCATCAGTCGGGGGGCCGATGAGCAGTTCTTC.

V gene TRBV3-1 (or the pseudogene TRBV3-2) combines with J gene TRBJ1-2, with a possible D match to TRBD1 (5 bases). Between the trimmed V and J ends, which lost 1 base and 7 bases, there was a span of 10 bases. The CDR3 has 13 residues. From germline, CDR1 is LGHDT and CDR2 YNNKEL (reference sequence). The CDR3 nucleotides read TGTGCCAGCAGCCAAGGGGGGTCGGGTGGCTACACCTTC. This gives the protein CASSQGGSGGYTF.

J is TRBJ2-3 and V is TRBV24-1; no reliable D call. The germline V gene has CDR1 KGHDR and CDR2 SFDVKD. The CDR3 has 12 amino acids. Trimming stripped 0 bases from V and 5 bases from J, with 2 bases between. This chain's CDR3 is CATSDLVDTQYF. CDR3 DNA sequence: TGTGCCACCAGTGATTTGGTAGATACGCAGTATTTT.

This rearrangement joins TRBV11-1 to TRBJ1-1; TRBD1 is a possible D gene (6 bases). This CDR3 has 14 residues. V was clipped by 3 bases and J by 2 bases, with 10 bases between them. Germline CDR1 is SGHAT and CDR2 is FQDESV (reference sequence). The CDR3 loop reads CASSFRGSNTEAFF. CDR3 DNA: TGTGCCAGCAGCTTCAGGGGATCAAACACTGAAGCTTTCTTT.

The CDR3: CASMGTGQNTEAFF. CDR3 DNA: TGTGCCAGTATGGGTACAGGGCAGAACACTGAAGCTTTCTTT. The chain couples TRBV19 to TRBJ1-1; D may be TRBD1 (6 bases). Germline V gene sequence: CDR1 LNHDA, CDR2 SQIVND (reference sequence). This CDR3 comprises 14 residues. V dropped 7 bases and J dropped 1 base, with 13 bases sitting between them.

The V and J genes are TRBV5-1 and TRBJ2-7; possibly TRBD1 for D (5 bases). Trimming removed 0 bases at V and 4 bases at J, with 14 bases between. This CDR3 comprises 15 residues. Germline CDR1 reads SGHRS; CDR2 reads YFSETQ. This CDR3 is CASSLGRGIGYEQYF. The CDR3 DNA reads TGCGCCAGCAGCTTGGGTAGGGGCATAGGTTACGAGCAGTACTTC.

CDR3 region: CASSVGFSSGEQFF. The CDR3 DNA reads as TGTGCCAGCAGCGTAGGTTTTAGCTCTGGTGAGCAGTTCTTC. This chain links TRBV9 with TRBJ2-1, with D hard to call. Germline CDR1 SGDLS, CDR2 YYNGEE. The V and J ends lost 0 bases and 9 bases respectively, with 13 bases between them. This CDR3 has 14 residues.

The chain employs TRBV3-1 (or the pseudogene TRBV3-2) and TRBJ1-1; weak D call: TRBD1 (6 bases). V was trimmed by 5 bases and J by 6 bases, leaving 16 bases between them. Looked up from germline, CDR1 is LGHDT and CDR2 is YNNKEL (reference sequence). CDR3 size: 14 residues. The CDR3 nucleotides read TGTGCCAGCAGCGTCCGGGACACAGATCCTGAAGCTTTCTTT. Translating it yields CASSVRDTDPEAFF.